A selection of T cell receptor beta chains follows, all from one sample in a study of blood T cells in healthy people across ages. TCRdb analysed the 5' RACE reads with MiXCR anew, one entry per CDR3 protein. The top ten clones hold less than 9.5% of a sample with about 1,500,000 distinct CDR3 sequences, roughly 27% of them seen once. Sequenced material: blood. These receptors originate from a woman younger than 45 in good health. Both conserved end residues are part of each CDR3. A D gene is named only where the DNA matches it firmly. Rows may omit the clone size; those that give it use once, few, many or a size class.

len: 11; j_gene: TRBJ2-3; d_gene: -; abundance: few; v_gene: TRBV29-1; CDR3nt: TGCAGCGTCGCCCCAGGGGATACGCAGTATTTT; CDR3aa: CSVAPGDTQYF
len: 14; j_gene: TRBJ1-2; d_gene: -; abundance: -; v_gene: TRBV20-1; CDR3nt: TGCAGTGCTAGAGGTCAGGGGACGGTGGCTGGCTACACCTTC; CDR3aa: CSARGQGTVAGYTF
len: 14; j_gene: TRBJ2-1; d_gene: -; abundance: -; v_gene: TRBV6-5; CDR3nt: TGTGCCAGCAGTTACTCCAGGGTAAACAATGAGCAGTTCTTC; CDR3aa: CASSYSRVNNEQFF
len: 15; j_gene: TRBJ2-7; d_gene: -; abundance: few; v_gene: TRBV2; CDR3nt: TGTGCCAGCAGTGAGGATGCAACACCGATGGACGAGCAGTACTTC; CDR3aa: CASSEDATPMDEQYF
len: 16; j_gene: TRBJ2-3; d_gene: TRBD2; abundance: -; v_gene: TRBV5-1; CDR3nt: TGCGCCAGCAAGGTCGGGACTAGCGGCAACACAGATACGCAGTATTTT; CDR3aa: CASKVGTSGNTDTQYF
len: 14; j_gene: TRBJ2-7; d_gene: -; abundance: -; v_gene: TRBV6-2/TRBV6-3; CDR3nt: TGTGCCAGCAGTCGGACAAGGGTCTCCTACGAGCAGTACTTC; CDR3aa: CASSRTRVSYEQYF
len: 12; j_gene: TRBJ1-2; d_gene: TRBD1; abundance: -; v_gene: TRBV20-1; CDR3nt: TGCAGTGCGCACAGGGGGGACTATGGCTACACCTTC; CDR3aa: CSAHRGDYGYTF
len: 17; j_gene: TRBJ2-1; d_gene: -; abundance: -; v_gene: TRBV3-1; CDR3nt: TGTGCCAGCAGCCAAGACGTTGGCGGGCGCTCCTACAATGAGCAGTTCTTC; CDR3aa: CASSQDVGGRSYNEQFF
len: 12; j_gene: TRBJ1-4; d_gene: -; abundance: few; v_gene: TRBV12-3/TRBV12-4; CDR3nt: TGTGCCAGCAGTCCCAGGGAGGAAAAACTGTTTTTT; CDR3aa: CASSPREEKLFF
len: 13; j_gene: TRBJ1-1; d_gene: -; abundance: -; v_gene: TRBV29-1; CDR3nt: TGCAGCGTTGAAGATTACAGGCGCACTGAAGCTTTCTTT; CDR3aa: CSVEDYRRTEAFF
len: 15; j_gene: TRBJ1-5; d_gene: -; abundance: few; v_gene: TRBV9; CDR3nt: TGTGCCAGCAGCGCGGACGGGCTTAGCAATCAGCCCCAGCATTTT; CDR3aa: CASSADGLSNQPQHF
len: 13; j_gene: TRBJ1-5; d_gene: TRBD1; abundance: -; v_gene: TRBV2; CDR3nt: TGTGCCAGCACCTGGACAGGGCACCAGCCCCAGCATTTT; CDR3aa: CASTWTGHQPQHF
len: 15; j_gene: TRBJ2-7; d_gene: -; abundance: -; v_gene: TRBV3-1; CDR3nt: TGTGCCAGCAGCCAAGCTGAGGGGATAAGCAACGAGCAGTACTTC; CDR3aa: CASSQAEGISNEQYF
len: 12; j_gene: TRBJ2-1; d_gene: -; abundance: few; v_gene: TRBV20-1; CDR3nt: TGCAGTGCTTACAATGACCTGAATGAGCAGTTCTTC; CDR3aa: CSAYNDLNEQFF
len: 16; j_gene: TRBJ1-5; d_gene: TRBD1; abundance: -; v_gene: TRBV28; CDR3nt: TGTGCCAGCTATAACTACGGGACAGGCACCAATCAGCCCCAGCATTTT; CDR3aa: CASYNYGTGTNQPQHF
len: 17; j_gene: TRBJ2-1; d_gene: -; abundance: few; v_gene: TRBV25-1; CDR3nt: TGTGCCAGCAGTGATCCCCTTCAAGCGGCAGATTACAATGAGCAGTTCTTC; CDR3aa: CASSDPLQAADYNEQFF
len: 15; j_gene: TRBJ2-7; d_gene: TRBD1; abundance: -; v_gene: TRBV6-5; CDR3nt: TGTGCCAGCAGTAAACGGGACAGGGGGCAATACGAGCAGTACTTC; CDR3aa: CASSKRDRGQYEQYF
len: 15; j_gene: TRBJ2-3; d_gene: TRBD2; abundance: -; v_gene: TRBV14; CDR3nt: TGTGCCAGCAGCGCGCGGACTAGCGCAGCAGATACGCAGTATTTT; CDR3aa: CASSARTSAADTQYF